Each of the 28 T cell receptor beta chains below was sequenced from the same sample in a study of graft-versus-host responses after intestinal transplantation. The assay was immunoSEQ multiplex PCR, and TCRdb's table has in-frame clones only and misses some. The sample lists fewer than 95,000 clones; approximately 94% were seen once. No antigen has been assigned to these receptors. Here the sequenced sample was unstimulated CD8+ T cells sorted from spleen or lymph node cells, taken before intestinal transplant. The receptors originated from a human donor who received an intestinal transplant.

Remarks on this clone: The same CDR3 also results from other DNA sequences found in this sample. This sequence joins TRBV27 and TRBJ1-1, with a possible D match to TRBD1 (6 bases). This CDR3 contains 13 residues. The V end was cut by 6 bases, the J end by 1 base, with 9 bases between. In germline, CDR1 is MNHEY, CDR2 SMNVEV (reference sequence). This CDR3 reads CASSLGQNTEAFF. Written as DNA, the CDR3 is TGTGCCAGCAGCCTGGGACAGAACACTGAAGCTTTCTTT.

V usage is TRBV4-3 and J usage is TRBJ2-3; possible D gene TRBD1, 5 bases. There are 14 residues in the CDR3. V lost 0 bases to trimming and J lost 4 bases, with 8 bases between them. CDR1 LGHNA and CDR2 YSLEER come from the germline V gene. DNA of the CDR3: TGCGCCAGCAGCCAAGATTCAGGGCCAGATACGCAGTATTTT. Protein product: CASSQDSGPDTQYF.

The chain links TRBV7-9 to TRBJ2-1; D is perhaps TRBD2 (5 bases). Germline V CDR1 and CDR2: SEHNR, FQNEAQ (reference sequence). The CDR3 runs to 15 residues. Between the trimmed V and J ends, which lost 5 bases and 6 bases, there was a span of 17 bases. CDR3 region: CASSLPGSPLNEQFF. CDR3 sequence (DNA): TGTGCCAGCAGCCTCCCGGGGTCCCCCCTCAATGAGCAGTTCTTC.

The gene calls are TRBV25-1 and TRBJ1-5; weak D call: TRBD1 (6 bases). This CDR3 is built from 16 residues. Germline CDR1 MGHDK, CDR2 SYGVNS. The V gene lost 2 bases and the J gene lost 2 bases, with 13 bases spanning the gap. CDR3 nucleotides: TGTGCCAGCAGTGAAGGAGGCAGGGGAGGCAATCAGCCCCAGCATTTT. Protein sequence: CASSEGGRGGNQPQHF.

The chain is built from TRBV4-3 and TRBJ1-1; D not certain. The V end lost 0 bases, the J end lost 1 base, and 9 bases lay between the germline ends. Germline CDR1 LGHNA, CDR2 YSLEER. The CDR3 spans 15 residues. CDR3 nucleotides: TGCGCCAGCAGCCAAGATTGGGTAGCGAACACTGAAGCTTTCTTT. This codes for CASSQDWVANTEAFF.

Note on this clone: A read error may produce the germline difference seen at one junction end. This chain connects TRBV7-6 to TRBJ2-1, with 9 bases lining up with TRBD2. Per the germline V gene, CDR1 is SGHVS and CDR2 is FNYEAQ. This CDR3 region has 13 residues. In DNA form, the CDR3 reads TGTGCCAGCAGCTCGACTAGCGGAAATGGGCAGTTCTTC. This translates into CASSSTSGNGQFF.

This clone was counted a single time. The chain couples TRBV19 to TRBJ2-3; TRBD1 matches 7 bases. V was clipped by 2 bases and J by 3 bases; unmatched bases: 11. Germline-derived CDR1 and CDR2 are LNHDA and SQIVND (reference sequence). The CDR3 covers 17 residues. DNA for the CDR3: TGTGCCAGTAGTATATCAGGGTATACAGGGGTTACAGATACGCAGTATTTT. Residues: CASSISGYTGVTDTQYF.

In this sample, this clone turned up a few times. The chain employs TRBV2 and TRBJ2-7; D is unclear. In germline, CDR1 is SNHLY, CDR2 FYNNEI. The V end lost 6 bases, the J end lost 1 base, and 7 bases lay between the germline ends. CDR3 length: 12 amino acids. CDR3 sequence: CASSDGSYEQYF. In nucleotides, the CDR3 is TGTGCCAGCAGCGACGGGTCCTACGAGCAGTACTTC.

The J gene is TRBJ2-3, the V gene TRBV5-8, with D possibly matching TRBD2 (6 bases). The CDR3 consists of 15 residues. V was pared by 2 bases and J by 1 base, with 11 bases between. Germline V gives CDR1 SGHTS, CDR2 YDEGEE. CDR3 DNA: TGTGCCAGCAGCTTAAAGCCGGGGGGCACAGATACGCAGTATTTT. Protein sequence: CASSLKPGGTDTQYF.

This clone was recorded only once. This chain links TRBV27 with TRBJ2-1; the D gene is possibly TRBD1 (5 bases). V was trimmed by 2 bases and J by 9 bases, leaving 11 bases between them. The CDR3 covers 13 residues. CDR1 is MNHEY and CDR2 is SMNVEV in the germline V gene (reference sequence). CDR3 DNA sequence: TGTGCCAGCAGTTTAGGGCAGGGTGGTGAGCAGTTCTTC. The encoded protein is CASSLGQGGEQFF.

The chain joins TRBV7-6 to TRBJ2-3; 11 bases line up with TRBD2. CDR1 and CDR2 from the germline V gene are SGHVS and FNYEAQ. This CDR3 comprises 16 residues. Trimming at V came to 1 base and at J to 2 bases, leaving 2 bases not matched to a gene. The DNA for the CDR3 is TGTGCCAGCAGCTTAGTAGCGGGGGGGGTCACAGATACGCAGTATTTT. It specifies CASSLVAGGVTDTQYF.

The CDR3 loop is CASRSSGIYEQYF. The CDR3 DNA follows: TGTGCCAGCAGATCCAGCGGAATCTACGAGCAGTACTTC. The chain uses TRBV7-9 and TRBJ2-7; weak D call: TRBD2 (5 bases). The CDR3 has 13 residues. V lost 6 bases and J lost 3, with 12 bases in between. From germline, CDR1 is SEHNR and CDR2 FQNEAQ (reference sequence).

The V gene is TRBV13, the J gene TRBJ1-1; D not resolved. Trimming removed 0 bases from V and 4 bases from J, with 6 bases in between. CDR1 PRHDT and CDR2 FYEKMQ come from the germline V gene (reference sequence). The CDR3 contains 13 residues. CDR3: CASSLGRSTEAFF. In nucleotides, the CDR3 is TGTGCCAGCAGCTTAGGCCGTTCCACTGAAGCTTTCTTT.

The J gene is TRBJ1-3, the V gene TRBV6-1; no definite D call. Trimming took off 6 bases at V and 4 bases at J, with 22 bases between the two ends. This CDR3 has 17 residues. Germline V lookup: CDR1 MNHNS, CDR2 SASEGT. The CDR3 is CASSELKYSDFGNTIYF. CDR3 nucleotides: TGTGCCAGCAGCGAACTGAAATACAGTGATTTCGGAAACACCATATATTTT.

The chain has TRBV29-1 and TRBJ1-1, with TRBD1 matching over 8 bases. V shed 7 bases and J 1 base; nucleotides not matched to a gene: 8. This CDR3 has 14 amino acids. CDR1 SQVTM and CDR2 ANQGSEA come from the germline V gene. The CDR3 DNA sequence: TGCAGCGGTAAATCAGGGGGCTGGAACACTGAAGCTTTCTTT. Its translation is CSGKSGGWNTEAFF.

This clone has a single count. The V and J genes are TRBV27 and TRBJ2-7; possible D gene TRBD1, 6 bases. V lost 8 bases, J lost 2 bases, and 19 bases lay in between. The CDR3 extends over 15 amino acids. Germline V gene data show CDR1 as MNHEY and CDR2 as SMNVEV (reference sequence). CDR3 protein: CASASGPGTPYEQYF. The DNA of the CDR3 is TGTGCCAGCGCTTCGGGACCCGGGACACCCTACGAGCAGTACTTC.

V usage is TRBV7-2 and J usage is TRBJ1-5; D possibly corresponds to TRBD1 (5 bases). Trimming pared 1 base from V and 4 bases from J, leaving 11 bases between. The CDR3 spans 15 residues. CDR1 and CDR2 from the germline V gene are SGHTA and FQGNSA. This chain's CDR3 is CASSLDFGQNQPQHF. As DNA, the CDR3 is TGTGCCAGCAGCTTAGACTTCGGACAAAATCAGCCCCAGCATTTT.

This chain links TRBV4-3 with TRBJ1-1; D may be TRBD1 (5 bases). The CDR3 extends over 15 amino acids. Germline-derived CDR1 and CDR2 are LGHNA and YSLEER. V lost 0 bases, J lost 9 bases, and 17 bases lay in between. The CDR3 sequence: CASSQDLWGETKAFF. In DNA, the CDR3 is TGCGCCAGCAGCCAAGATTTATGGGGGGAGACTAAAGCTTTCTTT.

In this sample, this clone turned up a few times. The chain carries TRBV2 and TRBJ1-6; no firm D call. This CDR3 contains 14 residues. The V end was cut by 2 bases, the J end by 7 bases, with 9 bases between. Germline V gives CDR1 SNHLY, CDR2 FYNNEI. The CDR3 spells CASSETGRNSPLHF. In DNA, the CDR3 is TGTGCCAGCAGTGAAACGGGGAGGAATTCACCCCTCCACTTT.

The chain carries TRBV27 and TRBJ1-5; 8 bases are a match to TRBD1. This CDR3 is built from 17 residues. Germline loops: CDR1 MNHEY, CDR2 SMNVEV (reference sequence). J lost 4 bases, V lost 3 bases, and 11 bases had no gene match. The CDR3 region is CASSLTPGGAGNQPQHF. CDR3 sequence (DNA): TGTGCCAGCAGTTTGACCCCAGGGGGCGCGGGAAATCAGCCCCAGCATTTT.

This clone has a handful of counts. The chain employs TRBV4-1 and TRBJ1-5; 7 positions match TRBD1. The CDR3 spans 15 residues. From germline, CDR1 is MGHRA and CDR2 YSYEKL. J lost 3 bases, V lost 4 bases, and 6 bases had no gene match. CDR3 loop: CASSPYRGSNQPQHF. The CDR3 DNA reads as TGCGCCAGCAGCCCCTACAGGGGTTCCAATCAGCCCCAGCATTTT.

The chain combines TRBV7-6 with TRBJ2-7; weak D call: TRBD2 (6 bases). There are 13 residues in the CDR3. Germline CDR1 SGHVS, CDR2 FNYEAQ. Trimming stripped 0 bases from V and 6 bases from J, with 9 bases between. This chain's CDR3 is CASSLAEGTEQYF. For the CDR3, the DNA is TGTGCCAGCAGCTTAGCGGAGGGTACCGAGCAGTACTTC.

This clone was recorded only once. The chain combines TRBV27 with TRBJ2-7, with D maybe TRBD2 (7 bases). V lost 3 bases, J lost 3 bases, and 18 bases lay in between. This CDR3 is 16 amino acids long. Germline V lookup: CDR1 MNHEY, CDR2 SMNVEV (reference sequence). The CDR3 loop reads CASSLGGALTLYEQYF. CDR3 coding DNA: TGTGCCAGCAGTTTGGGGGGGGCGCTGACCCTCTACGAGCAGTACTTC.

The rearrangement links TRBV11-2 to TRBJ1-2; TRBD1 aligns across 9 bases. Per germline, CDR1 SGHAT and CDR2 FQNNGV. V lost 5 bases and J lost 9; bases outside the gene matches: 4. This CDR3 is 12 amino acids long. The DNA of the CDR3 is TGTGCCAGCAGCCCCGGGACAGGGAGCTACACCTTC. Amino acids: CASSPGTGSYTF.

This clone was counted only a few times. J is TRBJ2-4 and V is TRBV21-1; the DNA was not used to check the table's D call, TRBD2. TRBV21-1 is described as a pseudogene. This CDR3 has 13 amino acids. In DNA form, the CDR3 reads TGTGCCAGCAGCAAGGAGAATGAGGACATTCAGTACTTC. Translation: CASSKENEDIQYF.

This clone showed up just once. This rearrangement joins TRBV27 to TRBJ2-2; TRBD2 is a possible D gene (5 bases). Trimming pared 1 base from V and 2 bases from J, leaving 8 bases between. This CDR3 comprises 15 residues. Germline V lookup: CDR1 MNHEY, CDR2 SMNVEV (reference sequence). CDR3 sequence: CASSLFGVNTGELFF. Here the CDR3 DNA reads TGTGCCAGCAGTTTATTCGGGGTCAACACCGGGGAGCTGTTTTTT.

The chain carries TRBV7-8 and TRBJ1-4, with D unresolved. Germline V gene sequence: CDR1 SGHVS, CDR2 FQNEAQ. CDR3 length equals 15 residues. V lost 2 bases, J lost 4 bases, and 11 bases lay in between. The CDR3 nucleotides read TGTGCCAGCAGCTTATTACCCCAGGTTAATGAAAAACTGTTTTTT. It yields the protein CASSLLPQVNEKLFF. The full variable domain, its missing parts supplied by reference TRBV7-8 and TRBJ1-4, is GAGVSQSPRYKVAKRGQDVALRCDPISGHVSLFWYQQALGQGPEFLTYFQNEAQLDKSGLPSDRFFAERPEGSVSTLKIQRTQQEDSAVYLCASSLLPQVNEKLFFGSGTQLSVL.

The genes are TRBV10-3 and TRBJ1-2; unclear D gene. This CDR3 spans 13 amino acids. Germline V lookup: CDR1 ENHRY, CDR2 SYGVKD. V lost 3 bases and J 5 bases, leaving 10 bases between the germline ends. The CDR3 here is CAISEIVQYGYTF. CDR3 nucleotide sequence: TGTGCCATCAGTGAAATCGTACAGTATGGCTACACCTTC.